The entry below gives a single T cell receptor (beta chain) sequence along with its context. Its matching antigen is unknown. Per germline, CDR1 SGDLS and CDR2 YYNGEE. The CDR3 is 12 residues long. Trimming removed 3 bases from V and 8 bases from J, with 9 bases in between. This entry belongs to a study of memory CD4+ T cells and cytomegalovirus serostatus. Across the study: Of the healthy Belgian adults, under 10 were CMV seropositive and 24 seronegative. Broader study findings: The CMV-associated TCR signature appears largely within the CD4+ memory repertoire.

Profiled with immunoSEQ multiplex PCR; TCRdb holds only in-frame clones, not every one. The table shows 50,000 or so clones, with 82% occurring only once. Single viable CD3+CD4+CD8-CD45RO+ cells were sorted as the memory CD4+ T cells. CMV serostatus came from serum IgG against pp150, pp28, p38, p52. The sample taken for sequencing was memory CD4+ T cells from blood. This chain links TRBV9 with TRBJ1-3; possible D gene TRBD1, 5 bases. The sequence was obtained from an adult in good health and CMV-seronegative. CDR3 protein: CASSGGEYTIYF. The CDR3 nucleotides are TGTGCCAGCAGCGGGGGGGAGTACACCATATATTTT.